This T cell receptor beta chain derives from a study of blood T cell repertoires in COVID-19. Study details: The cDNA or gDNA used as material had been derived from T cells, B-cell-depleted T cells, or PBMCs.

A single count supports this clone. The CDR3 spans 17 residues. Produced via immunoSEQ multiplex PCR; TCRdb's table is partial and in-frame only. The sample yields 250,000 to 350,000 clones, about 89% seen once. The chain couples TRBV1 to TRBJ1-6; the table's TRBD1 call for D was not verified on the DNA. TRBV1 has pseudogene status. The source of this sequence is a woman aged 55-69 years with acute or convalescent COVID-19. The sequencing input was peripheral blood. In DNA form, the CDR3 reads TGCACCAGCAGCCAAGATTACAGGGTCACCTATAATTCACCCCTCCACTTT. Its protein product is CTSSQDYRVTYNSPLHF.